This TCR beta chain was recovered during a study of cytomegalovirus exposure and HLA in healthy donors. The V and J ends lost 7 bases and 1 base respectively, with 8 bases between them. The CDR3 spans 12 residues. The germline V gene encodes CDR1 SGHDT and CDR2 YYEEEE. Using immunoSEQ multiplex PCR, the repertoire was profiled, and TCRdb retains in-frame clones only, with some absent. The data show approximately 160,000 clones, roughly nine tenths seen once. This clone was recorded once. Sequenced: PBMCs. The rearrangement links TRBV5-6 to TRBJ2-5; D is possibly TRBD2 (6 bases). The receptor was isolated from a woman younger than 45 in good health and CMV-seronegative. The CDR3 region is CASGTFQETQYF. CDR3 bases: TGTGCCAGCGGGACTTTCCAAGAGACCCAGTACTTC. The whole variable domain, filled in from reference TRBV5-6 and TRBJ2-5, reads DAGVTQSPTHLIKTRGQQVTLRCSPKSGHDTVSWYQQALGQGPQFIFQYYEEEERQRGNFPDRFSGHQFPNYSSELNVNALLLGDSALYLCASGTFQETQYFGPGTRLLVL.